These T cell receptor beta chains were read from a single sample in a study of blood T cell repertoires in COVID-19. Sequencing was performed with immunoSEQ multiplex PCR; in TCRdb, only in-frame clones are kept and a portion is missing. The table records about 170,000 clones, about 83% of them present only once. The sample was peripheral blood. The receptors shown here come from a woman of 80 years or more with acute or convalescent COVID-19. Each CDR3 is given with its conserved first and last residue. The D gene is left open where the match is weak. Expanded clones are given a class, and other clones once, few, many or no size at all.

>TRBJ2-1|TRBD2|TRBV6-6|NA
CASSYYVAGDHNEQFF
TGTGCCAGCAGTTACTACGTAGCGGGAGACCACAATGAGCAGTTCTTC
>TRBJ1-1|TRBD1|TRBV30|NA
CAWNRGQGGEAFF
TGTGCCTGGAATAGGGGACAGGGGGGTGAAGCTTTCTTT
>TRBJ2-7|NA|TRBV5-6|NA
CASSSPQENYEQYF
TGTGCCAGCAGTTCCCCCCAGGAAAACTACGAGCAGTACTTC
>TRBJ2-7|NA|TRBV5-6|NA
CASSLGFRSDEQYF
TGTGCCAGCAGCTTGGGATTCAGATCCGACGAGCAGTACTTC
>TRBJ2-7|TRBD2|TRBV7-9|NA
CASSPLVGLAGGFYEQYF
TGTGCCAGCAGCCCTCTGGTCGGACTAGCGGGAGGGTTCTACGAGCAGTACTTC
>TRBJ2-5|NA|TRBV14|NA
CASSQETQETQYF
TGTGCCAGCAGCCAAGAAACTCAAGAGACCCAGTACTTC
>TRBJ2-1|NA|TRBV7-9|NA
CASINQASANEQFF
TGTGCCAGCATCAATCAGGCGTCTGCCAATGAGCAGTTCTTC
>TRBJ2-7|NA|TRBV3-1/TRBV3-2|NA
CASSQDPDFHEQYF
TGTGCCAGCAGCCAAGATCCTGACTTCCACGAGCAGTACTTC
>TRBJ2-5|NA|TRBV5-1|few
CASSLEGRGIETQYF
TGCGCCAGCAGCTTGGAAGGCAGGGGCATAGAGACCCAGTACTTC
>TRBJ2-1|TRBD1|TRBV7-2|NA
CASSLATRGQGEQFF
TGTGCCAGCAGCTTAGCGACAAGGGGGCAGGGCGAGCAGTTCTTC
>TRBJ1-5|NA|TRBV7-2|NA
CASSSSGYSNQPQHF
TGTGCCAGCAGCTCATCGGGGTACAGCAATCAGCCCCAGCATTTT
>TRBJ2-7|TRBD1|TRBV6-1|NA
CASSDGQGPYEQYF
TGTGCCAGCAGTGACGGACAGGGGCCCTACGAGCAGTACTTC
>TRBJ1-1|NA|TRBV4-1|NA
CASSLTPMVDTEAFF
TGCGCCAGCAGCCTTACACCGATGGTCGACACTGAAGCTTTCTTT
>TRBJ2-7|NA|TRBV19|NA
CASSIGGSEYEQYF
TGTGCCAGTAGTATTGGGGGGTCCGAATACGAGCAGTACTTC
>TRBJ2-5|NA|TRBV2|NA
CASNLQGGQETQYF
TGTGCCAGCAACCTACAGGGTGGCCAAGAGACCCAGTACTTC
>TRBJ2-1|TRBD2|TRBV6-6|NA
CASSPTGGGRNEQFF
TGTGCCAGCAGTCCTACGGGGGGGGGACGTAATGAGCAGTTCTTC
>TRBJ2-3|TRBD2|TRBV7-3|NA
CASSLNLAGAGTDTQYF
TGTGCCAGCAGCTTAAATCTAGCGGGGGCAGGGACAGATACGCAGTATTTT
>TRBJ1-3|NA|TRBV18|once
CASYENTGLSGNTIYF
TGTGCCAGCTACGAAAATACAGGCCTCTCTGGAAACACCATATATTTT
>TRBJ1-1|TRBD1|TRBV5-8|few
CASSWGQGWELGTEAFF
TGTGCCAGCAGTTGGGGACAGGGTTGGGAGCTGGGCACTGAAGCTTTCTTT
>TRBJ2-3|NA|TRBV7-9|NA
CASSPGIASTDTQYF
TGTGCCAGCAGCCCCGGGATTGCTAGCACAGATACGCAGTATTTT
>TRBJ2-7|TRBD1|TRBV6-5|NA
CASRPGGGKGYEQYF
TGTGCCAGCAGGCCAGGGGGCGGGAAGGGCTACGAGCAGTACTTC
>TRBJ2-1|TRBD1|TRBV12-3/TRBV12-4|NA
CASSFGQGERFF
TGTGCCAGCAGTTTTGGACAGGGCGAGCGGTTCTTC
>TRBJ2-3|NA|TRBV29-1|NA
CSVSLDTQYF
TGCAGCGTCTCCCTTGATACGCAGTATTTT
>TRBJ2-7|TRBD1|TRBV4-3|NA
CASNRDSEFYEQYF
TGCGCCAGCAACCGGGACAGTGAATTCTACGAGCAGTACTTC
>TRBJ2-2|NA|TRBV6-5|NA
CASRDTYTGELFF
TGTGCCAGCAGGGACACCTACACCGGGGAGCTGTTTTTT
>TRBJ1-4|NA|TRBV7-9|NA
CASSFSETRNEKLFF
TGTGCCAGCAGCTTCTCCGAGACACGAAATGAAAAACTGTTTTTT
>TRBJ2-2|TRBD1|TRBV9|few
CASSVVPGTGGIGELFF
TGTGCCAGCAGCGTAGTCCCAGGGACAGGGGGCATCGGGGAGCTGTTTTTT
>TRBJ2-5|TRBD2|TRBV7-2|NA
CASSLLAGVETQYF
TGTGCCAGCAGCTTACTAGCGGGGGTAGAGACCCAGTACTTC
>TRBJ2-1|NA|TRBV4-1|NA
CASSQGHLSYNEQFF
TGCGCCAGCAGCCAGGGACACCTCTCCTACAATGAGCAGTTCTTC
>TRBJ1-1|NA|TRBV7-8|few
CASSFGGAFF
TGTGCCAGCAGCTTCGGGGGGGCTTTCTTT
>TRBJ1-1|NA|TRBV28|NA
CASIGTRGAEAFF
TGTGCCAGCATTGGGACCAGGGGAGCTGAAGCTTTCTTT
>TRBJ2-5|NA|TRBV5-4|NA
CASSPGGALETQYF
TGTGCCAGCAGCCCCGGAGGAGCTTTGGAGACCCAGTACTTC
>TRBJ2-7|TRBD2|TRBV28|NA
CASSNGLAVSYEQYF
TGTGCCAGCAGCAACGGACTAGCGGTCTCCTACGAGCAGTACTTC
>TRBJ1-1|NA|TRBV29-1|NA
CSTKMTGLNTEAFF
TGCAGCACAAAAATGACAGGCCTGAACACTGAAGCTTTCTTT
>TRBJ2-1|TRBD2|TRBV24-1|NA
CATSDPGGANNEQFF
TGTGCCACCAGTGATCCCGGGGGGGCCAACAATGAGCAGTTCTTC
>TRBJ1-1|NA|TRBV5-4|NA
CASSLARGGRRAFF
TGTGCCAGCAGCTTGGCCCGCGGGGGGCGCCGGGCTTTCTTT
>TRBJ2-5|TRBD1|TRBV19|NA
CASEGTGGSETQYF
TGTGCCAGTGAGGGGACAGGGGGGTCGGAGACCCAGTACTTC
>TRBJ2-7|TRBD1|TRBV2|NA
CASRTGTAYEQYF
TGTGCCAGCAGAACTGGGACAGCCTACGAGCAGTACTTC
>TRBJ1-4|TRBD1|TRBV6-5|once
CASRHPGGEKLFF
TGTGCCAGCAGACACCCAGGGGGTGAAAAACTGTTTTTT